This T cell receptor beta chain was obtained from a study of T-cell memory formation after mild COVID-19. Study-level information: There were largely donor-specific TCR clusters.

Overall study findings and caveats: Some responding clones appeared in pre-infection memory, suggesting cross-reactive memory joined.

Concerning this clonotype itself: Its antigen remains unidentified.

Researchers used 5'RACE with constant-segment primers to make TCR alpha and TCR beta cDNA libraries that carry sample barcodes and UMIs. TCRdb reprocessed the 5' RACE reads via MiXCR and lists one record per CDR3 protein. The sample lists some 600,000 distinct CDR3 sequences; approximately 15% were seen once. The CDR3 spans 15 residues. With V trimmed by 7 bases and J by 5 bases, 11 bases remained unmatched. The source of this sequence is an adult woman who had mild COVID-19 (a few samples of this study predate the infection). Cell type and time point are not known. The sample comprised PBMCs or a T cell subset sorted from them (not recorded which). The V and J genes are TRBV12-3 or TRBV12-4 and TRBJ1-1; the match to TRBD1 covers 9 bases. Here the CDR3 DNA reads TGTGCCAGCATATGGAAATGGACAGGGGAGACTGAAGCTTTCTTT. Its translation: CASIWKWTGETEAFF.